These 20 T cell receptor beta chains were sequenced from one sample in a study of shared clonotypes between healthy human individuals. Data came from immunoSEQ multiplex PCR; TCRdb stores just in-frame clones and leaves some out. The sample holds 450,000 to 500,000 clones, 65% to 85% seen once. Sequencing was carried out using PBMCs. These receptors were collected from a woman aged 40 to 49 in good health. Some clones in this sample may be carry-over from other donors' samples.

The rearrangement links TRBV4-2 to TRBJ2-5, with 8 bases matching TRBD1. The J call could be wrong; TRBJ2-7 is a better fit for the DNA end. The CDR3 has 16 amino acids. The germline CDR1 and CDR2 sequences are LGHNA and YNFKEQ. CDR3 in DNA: TGTGCCAGCAGCCAGGGGCGGACAGGGAGTCCCTACGAGCAGTACTTC. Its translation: CASSQGRTGSPYEQYF.

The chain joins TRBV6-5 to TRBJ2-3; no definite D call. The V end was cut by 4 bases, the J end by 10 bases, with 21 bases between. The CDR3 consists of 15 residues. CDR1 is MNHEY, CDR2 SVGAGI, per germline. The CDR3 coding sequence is TGTGCCAGCAGTTGGCAGGTTTCCCCCCCCTTTGCGCAGTATTTT. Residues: CASSWQVSPPFAQYF.

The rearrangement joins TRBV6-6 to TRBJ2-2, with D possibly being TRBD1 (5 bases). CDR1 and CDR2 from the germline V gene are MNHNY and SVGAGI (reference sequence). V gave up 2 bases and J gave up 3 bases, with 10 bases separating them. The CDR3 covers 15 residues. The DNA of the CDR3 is TGTGCCAGCAGTTACCGTGCAGGGCACACCGGGGAGCTGTTTTTT. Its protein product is CASSYRAGHTGELFF.

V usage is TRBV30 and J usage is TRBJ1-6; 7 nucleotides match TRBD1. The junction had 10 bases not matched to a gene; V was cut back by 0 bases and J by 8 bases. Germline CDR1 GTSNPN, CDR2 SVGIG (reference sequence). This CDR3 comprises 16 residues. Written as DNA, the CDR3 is TGTGCCTGGAGTGTACGACAGGGCTATATGGATTCACCCCTCCACTTT. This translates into CAWSVRQGYMDSPLHF.

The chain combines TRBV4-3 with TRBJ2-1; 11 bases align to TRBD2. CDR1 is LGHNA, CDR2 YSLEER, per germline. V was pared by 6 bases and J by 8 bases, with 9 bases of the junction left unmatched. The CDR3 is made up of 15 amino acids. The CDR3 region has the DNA TGCGCCAGCAGTCGTAGCGGGAGGGCCCTCGATGAGCAGTTCTTC. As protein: CASSRSGRALDEQFF.

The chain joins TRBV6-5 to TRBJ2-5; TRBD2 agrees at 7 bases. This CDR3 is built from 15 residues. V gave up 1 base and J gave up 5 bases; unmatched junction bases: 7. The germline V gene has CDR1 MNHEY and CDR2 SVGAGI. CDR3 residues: CASSYWREPRETQYF. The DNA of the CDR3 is TGTGCCAGCAGTTACTGGCGGGAGCCGAGGGAGACCCAGTACTTC.

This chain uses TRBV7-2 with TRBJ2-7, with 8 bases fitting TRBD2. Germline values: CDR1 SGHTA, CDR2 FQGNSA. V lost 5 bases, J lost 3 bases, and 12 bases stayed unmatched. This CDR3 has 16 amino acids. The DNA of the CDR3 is TGTGCCAGCAGCCCAAGGCCGGGAGGGAAGGTCTACGAGCAGTACTTC. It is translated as CASSPRPGGKVYEQYF. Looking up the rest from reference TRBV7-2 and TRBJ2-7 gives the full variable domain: GAGVSQSPSNKVTEKGKDVELRCDPISGHTALYWYRQSLGQGLEFLIYFQGNSAPDKSGLPSDRFSAERTGGSVSTLTIQRTQQEDSAVYLCASSPRPGGKVYEQYFGPGTRLTVT.

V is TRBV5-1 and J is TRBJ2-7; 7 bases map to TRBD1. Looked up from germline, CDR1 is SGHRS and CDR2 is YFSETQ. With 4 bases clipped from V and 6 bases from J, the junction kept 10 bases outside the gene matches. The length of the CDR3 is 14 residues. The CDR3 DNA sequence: TGCGCCAGCAGCCTCCGACAGGGTGCTCGCGAGCAGTACTTC. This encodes CASSLRQGAREQYF.

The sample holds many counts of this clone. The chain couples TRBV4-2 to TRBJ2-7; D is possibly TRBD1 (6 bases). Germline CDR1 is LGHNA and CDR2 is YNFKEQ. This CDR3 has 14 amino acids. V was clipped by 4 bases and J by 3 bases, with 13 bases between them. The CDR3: CASSPTGLDYEQYF. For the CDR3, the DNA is TGTGCCAGCAGCCCGACAGGTCTGGACTACGAGCAGTACTTC.

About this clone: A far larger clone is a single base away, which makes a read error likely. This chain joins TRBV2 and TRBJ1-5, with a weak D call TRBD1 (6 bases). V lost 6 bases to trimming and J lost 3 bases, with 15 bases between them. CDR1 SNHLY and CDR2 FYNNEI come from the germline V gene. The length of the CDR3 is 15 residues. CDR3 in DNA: TGTGCCAGCAGCGAGCCCAGGGGATACAATCAGCCCCAGCATTTT. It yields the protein CASSEPRGYNQPQHF.

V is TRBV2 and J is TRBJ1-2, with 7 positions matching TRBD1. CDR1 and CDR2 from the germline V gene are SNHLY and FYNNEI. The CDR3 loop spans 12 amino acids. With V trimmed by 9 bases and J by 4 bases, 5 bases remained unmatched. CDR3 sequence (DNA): TGTGCCAGGGGGGGACAGACCTATGGCTACACCTTC. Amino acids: CARGGQTYGYTF. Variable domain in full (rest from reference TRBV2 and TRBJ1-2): EPEVTQTPSHQVTQMGQEVILRCVPISNHLYFYWYRQILGQKVEFLVSFYNNEISEKSEIFDDQFSVERPDGSNFTLKIRSTKLEDSAMYFCARGGQTYGYTFGSGTRLTVV.

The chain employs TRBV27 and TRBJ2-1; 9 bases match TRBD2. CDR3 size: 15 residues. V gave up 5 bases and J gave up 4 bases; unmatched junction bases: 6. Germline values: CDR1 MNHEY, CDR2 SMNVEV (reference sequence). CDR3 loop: CASSLSGSRYNEQFF. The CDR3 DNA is TGTGCCAGCAGTCTTAGCGGGAGTCGGTACAATGAGCAGTTCTTC.

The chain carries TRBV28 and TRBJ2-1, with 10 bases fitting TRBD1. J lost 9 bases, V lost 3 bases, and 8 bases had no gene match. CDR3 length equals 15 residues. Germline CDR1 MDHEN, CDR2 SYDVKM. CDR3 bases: TGTGCCAGCAGTTTTATTTTGGACAGGGGGATTGAGCAGTTCTTC. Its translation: CASSFILDRGIEQFF.

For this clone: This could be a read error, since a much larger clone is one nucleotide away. CDR3 nucleotide sequence: TGTGCCTGGAGCTTTCTCCGGGACAGGGGGCGCCGAGGCTACACCTTC. Translated: CAWSFLRDRGRRGYTF. The chain links TRBV30 to TRBJ1-2, with 12 bases aligning to TRBD1. Trimming at V came to 3 bases and at J to 8 bases, leaving 13 bases not matched to a gene. The CDR3 has 16 amino acids. The germline CDR1 and CDR2 sequences are GTSNPN and SVGIG (reference sequence).

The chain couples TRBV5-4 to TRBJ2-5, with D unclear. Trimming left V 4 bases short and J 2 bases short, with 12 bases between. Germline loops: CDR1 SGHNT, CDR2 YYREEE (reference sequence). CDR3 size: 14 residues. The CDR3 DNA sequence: TGTGCCAGCAGCCGAGCTCAGGAACAAGAGACCCAGTACTTC. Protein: CASSRAQEQETQYF. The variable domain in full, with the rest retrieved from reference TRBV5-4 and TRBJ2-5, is ETGVTQSPTHLIKTRGQQVTLRCSSQSGHNTVSWYQQALGQGPQFIFQYYREEENGRGNFPPRFSGLQFPNYSSELNVNALELDDSALYLCASSRAQEQETQYFGPGTRLLVL.

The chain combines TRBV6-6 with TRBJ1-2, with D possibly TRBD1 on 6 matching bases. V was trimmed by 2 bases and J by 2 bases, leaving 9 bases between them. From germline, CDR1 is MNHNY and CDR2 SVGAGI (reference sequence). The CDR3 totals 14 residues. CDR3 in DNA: TGTGCCAGCAGTTACGGACAGCCAAACTATGGCTACACCTTC. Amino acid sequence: CASSYGQPNYGYTF.

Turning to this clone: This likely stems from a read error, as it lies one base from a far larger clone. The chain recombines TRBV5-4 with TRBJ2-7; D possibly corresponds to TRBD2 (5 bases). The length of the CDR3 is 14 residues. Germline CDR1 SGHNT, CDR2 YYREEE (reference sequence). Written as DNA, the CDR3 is TGTGCCAGCGGCTTGTTCGGGAACTCCTACGAGCAGTACTTC. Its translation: CASGLFGNSYEQYF.

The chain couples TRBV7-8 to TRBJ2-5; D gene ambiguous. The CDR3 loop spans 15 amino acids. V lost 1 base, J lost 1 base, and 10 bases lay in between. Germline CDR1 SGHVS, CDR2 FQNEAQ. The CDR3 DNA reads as TGTGCCAGCAGCTTAGGAGTCGTAAGCCAAGAGACCCAGTACTTC. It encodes CASSLGVVSQETQYF. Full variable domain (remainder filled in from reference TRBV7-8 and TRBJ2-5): GAGVSQSPRYKVAKRGQDVALRCDPISGHVSLFWYQQALGQGPEFLTYFQNEAQLDKSGLPSDRFFAERPEGSVSTLKIQRTQQEDSAVYLCASSLGVVSQETQYFGPGTRLLVL.

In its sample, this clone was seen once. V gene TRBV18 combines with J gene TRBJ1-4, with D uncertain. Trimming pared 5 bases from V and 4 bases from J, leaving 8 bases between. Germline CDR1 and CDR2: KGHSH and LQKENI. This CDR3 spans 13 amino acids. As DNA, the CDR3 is TGTGCCAGCTCAGACCTGGTTAATGAAAAACTGTTTTTT. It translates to CASSDLVNEKLFF.

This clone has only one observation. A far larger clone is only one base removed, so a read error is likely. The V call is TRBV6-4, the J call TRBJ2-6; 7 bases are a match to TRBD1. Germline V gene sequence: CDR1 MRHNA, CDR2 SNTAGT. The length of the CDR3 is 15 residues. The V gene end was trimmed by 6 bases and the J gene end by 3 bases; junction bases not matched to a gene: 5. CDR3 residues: CASSDTGDGANVLTF. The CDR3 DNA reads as TGTGCCAGCAGCGATACAGGGGATGGGGCCAACGTCCTGACTTTC.